Below, 23 T cell receptor beta chains from the same sample are listed, as sequenced in a study of T cell responses to AZD1222 COVID-19 vaccine. Profiling relied on immunoSEQ multiplex PCR, and the TCRdb table lists in-frame clones only, not all of them. In the table there are roughly 130,000 clones, over 75% of which are singletons. Sequenced material: peripheral blood, taken on day 0 of AZD1222 vaccination. These receptor sequences come from an adult in good health.

This rearrangement joins TRBV5-6 to TRBJ1-2; D ambiguous. Per the germline V gene, CDR1 is SGHDT and CDR2 is YYEEEE. V was trimmed by 0 bases and J by 4 bases, leaving 13 bases between them. The CDR3 loop spans 15 amino acids. CDR3 in DNA: TGTGCCAGCAGCTTGGCCGGAGCCGCCATCTATGGCTACACCTTC. This codes for CASSLAGAAIYGYTF.

This clone appeared a single time. The genes are TRBV19 and TRBJ2-1; TRBD2 matches 12 bases. CDR1 and CDR2 from the germline V gene are LNHDA and SQIVND (reference sequence). The CDR3 covers 14 residues. V shed 3 bases and J 6 bases; nucleotides not matched to a gene: 0. The CDR3 loop is CASSMGLAGNEQFF. CDR3 coding DNA: TGTGCCAGTAGTATGGGACTAGCGGGCAATGAGCAGTTCTTC.

This chain connects TRBV10-1 to TRBJ2-5, with D perhaps TRBD2 (5 bases). The CDR3 consists of 16 residues. CDR1 is WNHNN, CDR2 SYGVQD, per germline (reference sequence). Trimming took 4 bases from V and 5 from J, leaving 20 bases between them. The CDR3 loop is CASSALGGLGVETQYF. The CDR3 DNA follows: TGCGCCAGCAGTGCTCTCGGCGGACTCGGCGTGGAGACCCAGTACTTC.

This clone was seen more than once but under ten times. The chain combines TRBV3-1 (or the pseudogene TRBV3-2) with TRBJ1-5; D ambiguous. Germline V lookup: CDR1 LGHDT, CDR2 YNNKEL (reference sequence). CDR3 size: 15 residues. V was pared by 1 base and J by 2 bases, with 9 bases between. CDR3 in DNA: TGTGCCAGCAGCCAAGGAAGGGTTCGCAATCAGCCCCAGCATTTT. As protein: CASSQGRVRNQPQHF.

The rearrangement links TRBV28 to TRBJ2-3; D not certain. The V gene's germline CDR1 is MDHEN and CDR2 SYDVKM. V was trimmed by 5 bases and J by 7 bases, leaving 10 bases between them. The CDR3 is 12 amino acids. The CDR3 here is CASSLLYYTQYF. CDR3 sequence (DNA): TGTGCCAGCAGTCTGCTTTACTATACGCAGTATTTT.

The CDR3 loop is CASSRTGTANTGELFF. The CDR3 coding sequence is TGTGCCAGCTCACGGACCGGGACAGCGAACACCGGGGAGCTGTTTTTT. The rearrangement links TRBV18 to TRBJ2-2; TRBD1 agrees at 7 bases. Germline V gives CDR1 KGHSH, CDR2 LQKENI. The ends lost 4 bases at V and 0 bases at J; junction bases unmatched: 5. The CDR3 covers 16 residues.

Concerning this clone: The junction shows a germline mismatch at one end, possibly a read error. The V and J genes are TRBV13 and TRBJ1-4, with 9 bases aligning to TRBD1. This CDR3 has 17 residues. The germline gives CDR1 PRHDT, CDR2 FYEKMQ (reference sequence). The CDR3 DNA sequence: TGTGCCAGCAGCTCGCGGGGAAGGACAGGGGCTAAGGAAAAACTGTTTTTT. This encodes CASSSRGRTGAKEKLFF.

V gene TRBV5-1 combines with J gene TRBJ2-7; possible D gene TRBD1, 6 bases. Trimming removed 3 bases from V and 3 bases from J, with 10 bases in between. The CDR3 contains 13 residues. Germline V gene data show CDR1 as SGHRS and CDR2 as YFSETQ. The CDR3 nucleotides are TGCGCCAGCAGCTCGGACAGCCTCTACGAGCAGTACTTC. Translated: CASSSDSLYEQYF.

A few counts support this clone. The chain links TRBV6-4 to TRBJ2-1, with D possibly being TRBD2 (6 bases). V dropped 0 bases and J dropped 6 bases, with 9 bases sitting between them. Per germline, CDR1 MRHNA and CDR2 SNTAGT. The CDR3 covers 14 residues. CDR3 sequence reads: CASSDSWTTNEQFF. The CDR3 bases are TGTGCCAGCAGTGACTCGTGGACTACCAATGAGCAGTTCTTC.

The chain has TRBV7-2 and TRBJ1-4; D remains ambiguous. The CDR3 has 15 amino acids. The ends were cut back, 0 bases at V and 7 bases at J, with 12 bases in the middle. Germline loops: CDR1 SGHTA, CDR2 FQGNSA. CDR3 nucleotides: TGTGCCAGCAGCTTAGCGGCCAGAATGGGTGAAAAACTGTTTTTT. Encoded protein: CASSLAARMGEKLFF.

The rearrangement links TRBV5-4 to TRBJ2-7; D is unclear. CDR1 is SGHNT, CDR2 YYREEE, per germline (reference sequence). Deletions cut 4 bases from V and 4 bases from J, with 15 bases between. The CDR3 loop spans 14 amino acids. The CDR3 DNA sequence: TGTGCCAGCAGCGTGGGTTCCGGGCTATACGAGCAGTACTTC. Protein product: CASSVGSGLYEQYF.

In nucleotides, the CDR3 is TGTGCCAGCAGTGGTTGGACAGGGGGTAAAGAAAAACTGTTTTTT. Protein product: CASSGWTGGKEKLFF. This rearrangement joins TRBV2 to TRBJ1-4; 10 bases are a match to TRBD1. The CDR3 has 15 residues. In germline, CDR1 is SNHLY, CDR2 FYNNEI. J was trimmed by 8 bases and V by 4 bases; bases with no gene match: 7.

The chain recombines TRBV6-5 with TRBJ1-1; D uncertain. Trimming removed 6 bases at V and 0 bases at J, with 8 bases between. Germline V gene data show CDR1 as MNHEY and CDR2 as SVGAGI. The CDR3 spans 13 residues. CDR3 loop: CASSPQVNTEAFF. CDR3 in DNA: TGTGCCAGCAGCCCGCAGGTGAACACTGAAGCTTTCTTT.

This clone was recorded a few times. CDR3 residues: CASSLFPGELFF. CDR3 sequence (DNA): TGCGCCAGCAGCCTCTTTCCCGGGGAGCTGTTTTTT. J is TRBJ2-2 and V is TRBV4-1; no reliable D call. Germline values: CDR1 MGHRA, CDR2 YSYEKL. There are 12 residues in the CDR3. Trimming stripped 4 bases from V and 6 bases from J, with 6 bases between.

V and J are TRBV6-5 and TRBJ1-2; D is ambiguous. V was cut by 0 bases and J by 7 bases, with 12 bases left in between. The CDR3 sequence is 14 residues long. Germline CDR1 MNHEY, CDR2 SVGAGI. The CDR3 region has the DNA TGTGCCAGCAGTTACTCTTCCCCAAAGGCTGGCTACACCTTC. Translating it yields CASSYSSPKAGYTF.

The chain carries TRBV9 and TRBJ1-1; D might be TRBD1 (6 bases). The CDR3 sequence is 14 residues long. Trimming removed 3 bases at V and 5 bases at J, with 14 bases between. Per germline, CDR1 SGDLS and CDR2 YYNGEE. CDR3 bases: TGTGCCAGCAGCGGCCAACAGGGTACGACTGAAGCTTTCTTT. Amino acids: CASSGQQGTTEAFF.

V usage is TRBV7-8 and J usage is TRBJ1-2; 10 bases agree with TRBD1. This CDR3 has 16 amino acids. J lost 8 bases, V lost 2 bases, and 11 bases had no gene match. CDR1 is SGHVS, CDR2 FQNEAQ, per germline. This CDR3 is CASSLRGTGAEGGYTF. In DNA, the CDR3 is TGTGCCAGCAGCTTAAGGGGGACAGGGGCCGAGGGCGGCTACACCTTC. The whole variable domain, filled in from reference TRBV7-8 and TRBJ1-2, reads GAGVSQSPRYKVAKRGQDVALRCDPISGHVSLFWYQQALGQGPEFLTYFQNEAQLDKSGLPSDRFFAERPEGSVSTLKIQRTQQEDSAVYLCASSLRGTGAEGGYTFGSGTRLTVV.

This clone was counted between two and nine times. The V and J genes are TRBV7-2 and TRBJ2-1; 10 nucleotides agree with TRBD2. The V and J ends lost 4 bases and 2 bases, in that order; junction bases with no gene match: 2. CDR1 is SGHTA, CDR2 FQGNSA, per germline. The CDR3 runs 15 residues. CDR3 amino acids: CASSSGLAAYNEQFF. The CDR3 DNA follows: TGTGCCAGCAGCTCAGGACTAGCGGCCTACAATGAGCAGTTCTTC.

The gene calls are TRBV30 and TRBJ1-6; the D gene is possibly TRBD1 (6 bases). The CDR3 totals 12 residues. V lost 4 bases, J lost 10 bases, and 11 bases lay in between. Germline lookup yields CDR1 GTSNPN and CDR2 SVGIG (reference sequence). The CDR3 loop is CAWTQGTSPLHF. CDR3 DNA sequence: TGTGCCTGGACCCAAGGGACATCACCCCTCCACTTT.

This chain connects TRBV5-1 to TRBJ2-7, with a weak D call TRBD2 (6 bases). CDR3 size: 14 residues. V was cut by 4 bases and J by 4 bases, with 15 bases left in between. Germline V gene sequence: CDR1 SGHRS, CDR2 YFSETQ. The CDR3: CASSPRDLGYEQYF. The CDR3, as DNA: TGCGCCAGCAGCCCTAGGGACTTGGGTTACGAGCAGTACTTC.

This clone was counted between two and nine times. The J gene is TRBJ1-6, the V gene TRBV7-9; 8 positions match TRBD1. This CDR3 comprises 15 residues. With 5 bases clipped from V and 4 bases from J, the junction kept 4 bases outside the gene matches. Looked up from germline, CDR1 is SEHNR and CDR2 is FQNEAQ (reference sequence). CDR3 region: CASSPWTGYNSPLHF. The CDR3 DNA is TGTGCCAGCAGCCCCTGGACAGGGTATAATTCACCCCTCCACTTT. Using reference TRBV7-9 and TRBJ1-6 for the parts outside the CDR3, the full variable domain is DTGVSQNPRHKITKRGQNVTFRCDPISEHNRLYWYRQTLGQGPEFLTYFQNEAQLEKSRLLSDRFSAERPKGSFSTLEIQRTEQGDSAMYLCASSPWTGYNSPLHFGNGTRLTVT.

This chain connects TRBV4-2 to TRBJ1-5; D ambiguous. Between the trimmed V and J ends, which lost 1 base and 4 bases, there was a span of 11 bases. CDR3 length: 15 amino acids. The germline gives CDR1 LGHNA, CDR2 YNFKEQ. CDR3: CASSQVVGRNQPQHF. The CDR3 DNA sequence: TGTGCCAGCAGCCAAGTAGTCGGCCGTAATCAGCCCCAGCATTTT.

This chain links TRBV28 with TRBJ1-5; 7 bases are a match to TRBD1. The CDR3 is 14 residues long. The V and J ends lost 5 bases and 6 bases, in that order; junction bases with no gene match: 7. In germline, CDR1 is MDHEN, CDR2 SYDVKM. The CDR3 loop is CASSLRQGGQPQHF. The CDR3 DNA follows: TGTGCCAGCAGTCTTAGACAGGGTGGTCAGCCCCAGCATTTT.